What follows describes a single T cell receptor beta chain. Antigen specificity is unknown. The sample is drawn from a study of T cell responses to AZD1222 COVID-19 vaccine. General study points: Two doses of AZD1222 preceded a rise in Spike-specific TCR breadth and depth. No repertoire was sampled before or during the peak T cell response, only after it.

Only in-frame clones appear in the TCRdb table, and some are missing; sequencing was by immunoSEQ multiplex PCR. The sample lists 130,000 to 150,000 clones, 90% to 95% occurring once. The sequencing used peripheral blood, collected on day 0 of AZD1222 vaccination. The sequence came from an adult in good health.

The CDR3 coding sequence is TGTGCCAGCAGTGGCCTGACTAGAAACAATGAGCAGTTCTTC. Translated, it gives CASSGLTRNNEQFF. The chain employs TRBV27 and TRBJ2-1; perhaps TRBD2 as D (6 bases). CDR1 and CDR2 from the germline V gene are MNHEY and SMNVEV (reference sequence). There are 14 residues in the CDR3. V was shortened by 5 bases and J by 5 bases, with 13 bases between the two germline ends.